The sequence of this T cell receptor (beta chain) was determined in a study of cytomegalovirus exposure and HLA in healthy donors. This CDR3 has 13 residues. Deletions cut 7 bases from V and 4 bases from J, with 14 bases between. CDR1 LNHDA and CDR2 SQIVND come from the germline V gene (reference sequence). The PCR used 60 Vbeta and 13 Jbeta primers. Libraries were prepared by immunoSEQ multiplex PCR; TCRdb keeps only in-frame clonotypes and omits some of them. The table includes over 95,000 clones, around 77% detected once. This TCR came from a young woman in good health and CMV-seropositive. The rearrangement uses TRBV19 and TRBJ2-7; D may be TRBD1 (5 bases). Sequences were obtained from PBMCs. CDR3 loop: CASKGRDTYEQYF. In DNA form, the CDR3 reads TGTGCCAGTAAAGGCAGGGATACGTACGAGCAGTACTTC.